This T cell receptor beta chain was identified during a study of blood T cell repertoires in COVID-19. Study background: Some COVID-19 samples were acute and others convalescent; all came from the United States, Italy and Spain. From T cells, B-cell-depleted T cells, or PBMCs came the material, which was cDNA or gDNA.

V was cut by 1 base and J by 3 bases, with 7 bases left in between. The length of the CDR3 is 14 residues. The V gene's germline CDR1 is LNHDA and CDR2 SQIVND (reference sequence). This clone was seen a handful of times. Only in-frame clones appear in the TCRdb table, and some are missing; sequencing was by immunoSEQ multiplex PCR. The sample consists of over 100,000 clones, approximately 70% of them appearing once. The receptor was isolated from a woman in her 70s with acute or convalescent COVID-19. The sequencing input was peripheral blood. The chain recombines TRBV19 with TRBJ1-5; D not resolved. The DNA for the CDR3 is TGTGCCAGTAGTATAGCCTCGTACAATCAGCCCCAGCATTTT. This gives the protein CASSIASYNQPQHF.